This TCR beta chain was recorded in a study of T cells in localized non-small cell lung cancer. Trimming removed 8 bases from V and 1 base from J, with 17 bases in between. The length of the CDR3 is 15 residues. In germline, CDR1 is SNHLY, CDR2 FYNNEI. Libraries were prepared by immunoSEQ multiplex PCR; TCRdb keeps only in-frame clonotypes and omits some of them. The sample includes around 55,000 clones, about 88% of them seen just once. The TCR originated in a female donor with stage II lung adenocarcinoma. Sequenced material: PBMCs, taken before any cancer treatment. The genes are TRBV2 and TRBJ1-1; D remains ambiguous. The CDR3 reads CASGLYIRGNTEAFF. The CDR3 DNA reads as TGTGCCAGCGGATTATATATACGGGGGAACACTGAAGCTTTCTTT.